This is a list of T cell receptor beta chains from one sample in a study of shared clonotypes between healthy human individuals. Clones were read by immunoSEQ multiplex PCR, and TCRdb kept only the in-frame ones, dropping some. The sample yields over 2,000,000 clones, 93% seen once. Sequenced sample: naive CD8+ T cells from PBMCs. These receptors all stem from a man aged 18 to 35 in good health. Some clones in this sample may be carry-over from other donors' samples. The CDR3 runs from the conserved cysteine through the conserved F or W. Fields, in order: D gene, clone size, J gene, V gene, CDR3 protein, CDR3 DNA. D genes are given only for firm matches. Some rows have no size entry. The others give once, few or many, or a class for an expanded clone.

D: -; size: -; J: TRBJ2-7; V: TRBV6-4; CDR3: CASSDSRF; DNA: TGTGCCAGCAGTGACTCTCGGTTC
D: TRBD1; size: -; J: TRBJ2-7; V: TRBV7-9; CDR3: CASSGGGTGIFNYEQYF; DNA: TGTGCCAGCAGCGGGGGCGGGACAGGGATTTTCAACTACGAGCAGTACTTC
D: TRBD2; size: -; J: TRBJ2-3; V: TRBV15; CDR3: CATSREGGAGVGSDTQYF; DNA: TGTGCCACCAGCAGAGAGGGGGGAGCGGGAGTTGGATCAGATACGCAGTATTTT
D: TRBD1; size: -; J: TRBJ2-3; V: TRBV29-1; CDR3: CSAEDRATDTQYF; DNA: TGCAGCGCGGAGGACAGGGCCACAGATACGCAGTATTTT
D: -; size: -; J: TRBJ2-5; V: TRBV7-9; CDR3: CASSLYGSVGQETQYF; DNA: TGTGCCAGCAGCTTATATGGTAGCGTGGGACAAGAGACCCAGTACTTC
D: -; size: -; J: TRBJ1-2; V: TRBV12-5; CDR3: CASAPDINYGYTF; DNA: TGTGCTAGTGCCCCGGACATCAACTATGGCTACACCTTC
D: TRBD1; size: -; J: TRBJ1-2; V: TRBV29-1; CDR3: CCGDSEGSGYTF; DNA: TGCTGCGGGGACAGTGAAGGCTCTGGCTACACCTTC
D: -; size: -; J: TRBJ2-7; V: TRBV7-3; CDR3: CASSPGDSYEQYF; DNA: TGTGCCAGCAGCCCAGGGGACTCCTACGAGCAGTACTTC
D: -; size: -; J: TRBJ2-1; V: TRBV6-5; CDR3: CASSYAGSPYEQFF; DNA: TGTGCCAGCAGTTACGCCGGGAGCCCGTATGAGCAGTTCTTC
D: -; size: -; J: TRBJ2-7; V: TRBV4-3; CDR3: CASSHRAPSYEQYF; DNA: TGCGCCAGCAGCCACCGGGCCCCTTCCTACGAGCAGTACTTC
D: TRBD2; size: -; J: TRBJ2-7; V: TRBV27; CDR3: CASSFGLADLCEQYF; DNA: TGTGCCAGCAGTTTCGGACTAGCGGACCTCTGCGAGCAGTACTTC
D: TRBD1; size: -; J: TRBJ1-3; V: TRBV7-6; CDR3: CASSLEAGGLHTIYF; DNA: TGTGCCAGCAGCTTAGAGGCAGGGGGCTTGCACACCATATATTTT
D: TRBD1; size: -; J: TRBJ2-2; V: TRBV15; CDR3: CATSRYRGRSTGELFF; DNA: TGTGCCACCAGCCGCTACAGGGGAAGGAGCACCGGGGAGCTGTTTTTT
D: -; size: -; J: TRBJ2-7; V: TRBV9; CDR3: CASSPETNYEQYF; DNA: TGTGCCAGCAGCCCAGAGACTAATTACGAGCAGTACTTC
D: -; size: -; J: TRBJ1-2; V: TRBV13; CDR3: CASSLGSGRTNGYTF; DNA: TGTGCCAGCAGCTTAGGTTCGGGGCGGACTAATGGCTACACCTTC
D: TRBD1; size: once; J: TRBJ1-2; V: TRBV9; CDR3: CASSVDRDMTFYGYTF; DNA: TGTGCCAGCAGCGTGGACAGGGACATGACTTTCTATGGCTACACCTTC
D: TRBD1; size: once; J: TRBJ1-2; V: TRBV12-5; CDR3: CASGFGTGHYGYTF; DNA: TGTGCTAGTGGTTTCGGGACAGGGCACTATGGCTACACCTTC
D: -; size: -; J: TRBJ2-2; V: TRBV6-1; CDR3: CASSERLAGDHTGELFF; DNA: TGTGCCAGCAGTGAGCGGCTGGCAGGGGACCACACCGGGGAGCTGTTTTTT
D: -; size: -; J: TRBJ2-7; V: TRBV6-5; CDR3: CASSSRDGDSYEQYF; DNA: TGTGCCAGCAGCAGCCGGGACGGAGACTCCTACGAGCAGTACTTC
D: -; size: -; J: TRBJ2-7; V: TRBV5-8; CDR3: CASSLVSYEQYF; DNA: TGTGCCAGCAGCTTGGTCTCCTACGAGCAGTACTTC
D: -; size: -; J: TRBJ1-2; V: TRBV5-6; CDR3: CASSLFQANYGYTF; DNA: TGTGCCAGCAGCTTGTTCCAGGCTAACTATGGCTACACCTTC
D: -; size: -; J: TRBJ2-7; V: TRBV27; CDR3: CASSPDFPSYEQYF; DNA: TGTGCCAGCAGTCCGGACTTCCCCTCCTACGAGCAGTACTTC
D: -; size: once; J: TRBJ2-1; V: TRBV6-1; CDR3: CASSSSWGFYNEQFF; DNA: TGTGCCAGCAGTAGCTCTTGGGGTTTCTACAATGAGCAGTTCTTC
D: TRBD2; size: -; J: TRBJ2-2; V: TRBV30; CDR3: CARGGFGELFF; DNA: TGTGCCCGCGGGGGGTTCGGGGAGCTGTTTTTT
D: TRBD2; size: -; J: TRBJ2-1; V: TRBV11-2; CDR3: CASSLAWREGDEQFF; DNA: TGTGCCAGCAGCTTAGCGTGGCGGGAGGGAGATGAGCAGTTCTTC
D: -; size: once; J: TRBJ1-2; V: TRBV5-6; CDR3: CASSFRRTENYGYTF; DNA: TGTGCCAGCAGCTTTCGTCGGACAGAAAACTATGGCTACACCTTC
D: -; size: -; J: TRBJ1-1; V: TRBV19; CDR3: CASRDTQSTEAFF; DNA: TGTGCCAGTAGAGACACTCAGAGCACTGAAGCTTTCTTT
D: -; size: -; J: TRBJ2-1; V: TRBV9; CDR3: CASSFGDNEQFF; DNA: TGTGCCAGCAGCTTCGGCGACAATGAGCAGTTCTTC
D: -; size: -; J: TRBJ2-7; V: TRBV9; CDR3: CASSVGGSATYEQYF; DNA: TGTGCCAGCAGCGTAGGAGGTAGCGCAACCTACGAGCAGTACTTC